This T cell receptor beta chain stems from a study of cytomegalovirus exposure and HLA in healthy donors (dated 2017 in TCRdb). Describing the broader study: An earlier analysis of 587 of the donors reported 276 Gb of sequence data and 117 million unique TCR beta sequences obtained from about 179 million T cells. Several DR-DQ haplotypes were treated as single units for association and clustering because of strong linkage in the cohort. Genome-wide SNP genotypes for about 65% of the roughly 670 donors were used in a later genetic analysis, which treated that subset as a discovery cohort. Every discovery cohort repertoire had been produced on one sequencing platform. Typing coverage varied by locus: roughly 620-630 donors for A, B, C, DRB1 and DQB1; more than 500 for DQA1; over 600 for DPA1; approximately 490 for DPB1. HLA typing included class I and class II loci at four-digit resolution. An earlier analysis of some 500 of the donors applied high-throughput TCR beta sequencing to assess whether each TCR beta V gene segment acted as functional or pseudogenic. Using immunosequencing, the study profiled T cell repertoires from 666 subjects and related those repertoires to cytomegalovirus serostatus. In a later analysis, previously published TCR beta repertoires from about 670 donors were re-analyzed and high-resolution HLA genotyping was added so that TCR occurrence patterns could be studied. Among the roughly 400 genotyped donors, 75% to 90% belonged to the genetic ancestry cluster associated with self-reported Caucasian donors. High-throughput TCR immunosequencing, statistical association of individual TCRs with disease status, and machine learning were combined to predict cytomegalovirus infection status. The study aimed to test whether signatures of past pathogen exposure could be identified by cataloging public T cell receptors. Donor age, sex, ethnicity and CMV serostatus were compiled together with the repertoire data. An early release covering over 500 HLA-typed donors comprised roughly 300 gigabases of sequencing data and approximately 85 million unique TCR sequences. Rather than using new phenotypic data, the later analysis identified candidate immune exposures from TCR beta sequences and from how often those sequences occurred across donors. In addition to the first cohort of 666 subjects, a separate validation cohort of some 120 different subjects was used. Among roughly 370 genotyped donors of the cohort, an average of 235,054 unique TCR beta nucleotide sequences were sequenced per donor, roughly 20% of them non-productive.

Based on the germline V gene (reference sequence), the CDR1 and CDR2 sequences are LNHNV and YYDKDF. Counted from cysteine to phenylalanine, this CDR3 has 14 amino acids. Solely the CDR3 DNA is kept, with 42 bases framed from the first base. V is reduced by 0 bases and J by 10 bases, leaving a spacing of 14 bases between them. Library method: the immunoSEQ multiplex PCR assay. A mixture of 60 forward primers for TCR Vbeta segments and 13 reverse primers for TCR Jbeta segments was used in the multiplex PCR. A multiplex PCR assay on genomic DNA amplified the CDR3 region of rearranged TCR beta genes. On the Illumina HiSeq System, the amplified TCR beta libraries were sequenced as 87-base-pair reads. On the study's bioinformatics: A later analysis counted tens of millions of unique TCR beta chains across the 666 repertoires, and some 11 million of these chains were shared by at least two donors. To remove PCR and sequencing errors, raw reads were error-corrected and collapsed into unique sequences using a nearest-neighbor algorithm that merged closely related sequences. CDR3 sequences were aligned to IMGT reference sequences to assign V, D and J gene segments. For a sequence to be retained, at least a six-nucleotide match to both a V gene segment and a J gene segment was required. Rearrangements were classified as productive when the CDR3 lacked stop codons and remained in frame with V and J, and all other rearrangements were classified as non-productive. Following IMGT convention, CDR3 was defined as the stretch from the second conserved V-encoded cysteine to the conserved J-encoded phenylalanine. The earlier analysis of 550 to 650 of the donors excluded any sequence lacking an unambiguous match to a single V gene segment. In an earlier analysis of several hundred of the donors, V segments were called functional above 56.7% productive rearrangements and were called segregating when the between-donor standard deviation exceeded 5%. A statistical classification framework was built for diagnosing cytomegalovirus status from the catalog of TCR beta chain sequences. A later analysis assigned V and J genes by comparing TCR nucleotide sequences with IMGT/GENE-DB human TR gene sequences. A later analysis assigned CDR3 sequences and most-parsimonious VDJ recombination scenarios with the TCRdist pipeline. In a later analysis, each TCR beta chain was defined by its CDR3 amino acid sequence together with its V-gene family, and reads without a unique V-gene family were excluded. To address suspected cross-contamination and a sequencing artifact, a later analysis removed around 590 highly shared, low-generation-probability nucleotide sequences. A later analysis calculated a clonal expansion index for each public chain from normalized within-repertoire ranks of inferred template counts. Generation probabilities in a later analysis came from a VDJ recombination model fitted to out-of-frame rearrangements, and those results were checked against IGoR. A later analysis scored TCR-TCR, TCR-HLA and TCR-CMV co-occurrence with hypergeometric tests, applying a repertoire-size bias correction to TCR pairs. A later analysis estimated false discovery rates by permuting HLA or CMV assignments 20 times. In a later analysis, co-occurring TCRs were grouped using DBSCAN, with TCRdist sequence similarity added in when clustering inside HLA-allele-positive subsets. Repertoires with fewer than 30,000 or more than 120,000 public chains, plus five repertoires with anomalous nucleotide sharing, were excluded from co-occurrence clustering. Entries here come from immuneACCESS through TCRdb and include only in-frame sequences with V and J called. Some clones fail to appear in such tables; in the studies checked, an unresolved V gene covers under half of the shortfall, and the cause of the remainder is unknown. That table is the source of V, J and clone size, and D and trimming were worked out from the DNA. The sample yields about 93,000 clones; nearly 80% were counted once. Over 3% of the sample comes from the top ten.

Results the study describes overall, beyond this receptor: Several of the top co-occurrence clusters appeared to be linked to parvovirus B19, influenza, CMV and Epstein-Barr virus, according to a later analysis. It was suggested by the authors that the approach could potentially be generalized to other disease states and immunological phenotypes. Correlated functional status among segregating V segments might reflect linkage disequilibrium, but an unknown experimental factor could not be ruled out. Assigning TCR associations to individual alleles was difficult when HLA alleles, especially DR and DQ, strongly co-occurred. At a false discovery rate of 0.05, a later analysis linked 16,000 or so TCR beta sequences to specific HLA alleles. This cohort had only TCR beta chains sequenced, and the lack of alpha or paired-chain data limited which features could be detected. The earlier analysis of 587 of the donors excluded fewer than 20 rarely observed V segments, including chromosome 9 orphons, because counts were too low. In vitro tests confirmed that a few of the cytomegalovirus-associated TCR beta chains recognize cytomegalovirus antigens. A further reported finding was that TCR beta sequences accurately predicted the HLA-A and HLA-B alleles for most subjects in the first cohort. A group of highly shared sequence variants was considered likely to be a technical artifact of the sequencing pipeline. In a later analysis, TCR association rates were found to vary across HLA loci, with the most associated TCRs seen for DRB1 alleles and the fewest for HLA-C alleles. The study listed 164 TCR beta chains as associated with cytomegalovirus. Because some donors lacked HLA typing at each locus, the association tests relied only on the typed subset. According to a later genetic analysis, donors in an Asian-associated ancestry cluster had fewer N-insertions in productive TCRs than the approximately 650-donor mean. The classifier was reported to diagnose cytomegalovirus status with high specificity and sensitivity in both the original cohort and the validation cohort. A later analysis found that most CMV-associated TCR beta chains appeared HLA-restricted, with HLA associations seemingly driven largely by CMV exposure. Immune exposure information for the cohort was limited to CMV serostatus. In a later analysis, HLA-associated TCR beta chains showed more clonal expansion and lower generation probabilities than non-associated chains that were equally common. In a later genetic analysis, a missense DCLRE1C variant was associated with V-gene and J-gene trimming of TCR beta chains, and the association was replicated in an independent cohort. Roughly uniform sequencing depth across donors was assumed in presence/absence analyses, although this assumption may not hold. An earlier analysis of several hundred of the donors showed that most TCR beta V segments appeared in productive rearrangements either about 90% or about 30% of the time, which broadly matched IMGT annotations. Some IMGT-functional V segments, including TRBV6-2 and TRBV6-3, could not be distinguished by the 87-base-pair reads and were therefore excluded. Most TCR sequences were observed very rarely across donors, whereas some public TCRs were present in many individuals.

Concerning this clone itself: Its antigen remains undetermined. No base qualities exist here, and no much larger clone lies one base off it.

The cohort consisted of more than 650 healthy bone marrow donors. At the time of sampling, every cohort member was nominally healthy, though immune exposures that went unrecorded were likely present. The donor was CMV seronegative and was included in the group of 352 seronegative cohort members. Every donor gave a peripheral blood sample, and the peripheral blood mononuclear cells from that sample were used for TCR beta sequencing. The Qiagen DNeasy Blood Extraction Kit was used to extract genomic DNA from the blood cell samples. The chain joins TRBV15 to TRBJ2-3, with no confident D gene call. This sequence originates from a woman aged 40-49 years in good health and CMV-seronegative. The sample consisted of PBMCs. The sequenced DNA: TGTGCCACCAGCAGAGATGAAACACAGTGGGCGCAGTATTTT. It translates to CATSRDETQWAQYF.